This T cell receptor (beta chain) was documented in a study of metastatic and nonmetastatic thyroid tumors. Study overall: From malignant and benign thyroid patients, repertoires in blood and in tumor or nodule tissue were compared.

Germline V gene lookup returns CDR1 SGHVS and CDR2 FQNEAQ. The CDR3 loop spans 12 amino acids. Study results and caveats: According to reports, the diversity of TCR beta was significantly higher in malignant thyroid tumors than in benign nodules, and this held in both blood and tumor samples.

Original analysis: It was from CDR3 differences across clinicopathological groups that a distant-metastasis classifier for papillary thyroid cancer was built. TCRdb reanalyzed the PCR reads via MiXCR. TCRdb assigned the V and J calls; the authors' analysis was not used. The sample contains 35,000 to 50,000 clones, around a fifth of which appear only once. On this clone: Its antigen is unidentified. One end of the junction does not line up with germline, which may come from a read error.

No treatment had been given to any patient before thyroid surgery. The TCR was taken from a female donor with papillary thyroid cancer or a benign thyroid nodule (not recorded which). Some clones in this sample may be carry-over from other donors' samples. V and J are TRBV7-8 and TRBJ1-2; no definite D call. Sequencing input: blood. In nucleotides, the CDR3 is TGTGCCATTAGCTTAGGCGGCTATGTCTACACCTTC. Residues: CAISLGGYVYTF.